The entry below describes one T cell receptor beta chain. The antigen is not known. These data are taken from a study of shared clonotypes between healthy human individuals. CD45RO negativity and positive selection for CCR7 defined naive CD8 cells, a population that excluded terminally differentiated effector memory CD45RA+ cells. Assay used: immunoSEQ multiplex PCR; TCRdb lists only in-frame clones, some missing. The sample lists 760,000 or so clones; about 96% were seen once. Study-level results: Lower generation probabilities were found for non-shared clonotypes than for those shared by all four donors. Among the subsets, naive ones generally showed larger estimated richness than memory ones.

The sequenced sample was naive CD8+ T cells sorted from blood. This sequence was found in a man younger than 45 in good health.

The CDR3 is CASSERGSSYEQYF. The CDR3 DNA reads TGCGCCAGCAGTGAGCGCGGGAGCTCCTACGAGCAGTACTTC. The chain employs TRBV10-2 and TRBJ2-7; 7 nucleotides line up with TRBD2. With 2 bases clipped from V and 0 bases from J, the junction kept 1 base outside the gene matches. The CDR3 is 14 residues long. Germline V gene lookup returns CDR1 WSHSY and CDR2 SAAADI.